This entry features one T cell receptor beta chain sequence. The antigen is not known. Using immunoSEQ multiplex PCR, the repertoire was profiled, and TCRdb retains in-frame clones only, with some absent. The profile shows 140,000 to 150,000 clones, around four fifths of them singletons. The data are from a study of T cell responses to AZD1222 COVID-19 vaccine. Study findings and constraints: Spike-specific TCR depth and breadth grew after two AZD1222 doses. At 160-218 and 743-854, vaccine-associated CD4 TCRs were dominant, and they spanned spike. Of the AZD1222 recipients, only 5 to 7 were seropositive at baseline.

Germline trimming cut 4 bases from V and 5 bases from J; bases unmatched to any gene: 8. The CDR3 contains 14 residues. Germline CDR1 and CDR2: SGHRS and YFSETQ. Specimen: peripheral blood, collected on day 0 of MenACWY control vaccination. This receptor was taken from an adult in good health. The chain carries TRBV5-1 and TRBJ1-2, with 7 bases matching TRBD1. CDR3: CASSEGQRMYGYTF. As DNA, the CDR3 is TGCGCCAGCAGCGAGGGACAGCGTATGTATGGCTACACCTTC.